This TCR beta chain was retrieved from a study of shared clonotypes between healthy human individuals. Broader study findings: Naive CD4 clonotypes overlapped across a few donors at roughly 5.1%.

Germline lookup yields CDR1 SGDLS and CDR2 YYNGEE. CDR3 length equals 23 residues. Trimming at V came to 2 bases and at J to 4 bases, leaving 30 bases not matched to a gene. About this clone: As yet, its antigen is unknown.

Only in-frame clones appear in the TCRdb table, and some are missing; sequencing was by immunoSEQ multiplex PCR. The sample lists some 360,000 clones; about 70% were seen once. The sequence came from a man aged 25-45 years in good health. The material sequenced was memory CD4+ T cells sorted from blood. Subset of the sample: CD45RA-negative fraction. This sequence joins TRBV9 and TRBJ2-1, with TRBD2 identical over 7 bases. The CDR3 sequence: CASSVHPLLRGVRLAERYNEQFF. The CDR3 DNA sequence: TGTGCCAGCAGCGTTCATCCTCTTCTCCGGGGCGTACGCCTAGCGGAGCGATACAATGAGCAGTTCTTC.